The 21 T cell receptor beta chains below were found in one sample sequenced in a study of T-cell memory formation after mild COVID-19 (TCRdb year 2021). Library preparation used 5' RACE. The sequencer listed for this sample is Illumina NovaSeq 6000. TCRdb reanalyzed the raw reads on its own, using fastp at Q25 for trimming and MiXCR for clone calling, and kept in-frame beta chains. Under each unique CDR3 protein, matching rows form one entry showing the most common genes and DNA. Here the sample has roughly 300,000 distinct CDR3 sequences; approximately 7.6% occur a single time. The ten largest clones capture under 25% of the sample. The sequencing sample was made of PBMCs or a T cell subset sorted from them (not recorded which). These receptors all stem from a young man who had mild COVID-19 (a few samples of this study predate the infection). The sample titles of this study are shuffled in the database, so cell type and time point are left out; the donor was told from shared clones.

The V call is TRBV6-2 or TRBV6-3, the J call TRBJ1-5; D unclear. The ends were cut back, 2 bases at V and 4 bases at J, with 9 bases in the middle. In germline, CDR1 is MNHEY, CDR2 SVGEGT. The CDR3 has 14 residues. The CDR3 nucleotides read TGTGCCAGCAGTTACGACTTAGGTAATCAGCCCCAGCATTTT. Translation: CASSYDLGNQPQHF.

The table lists this clonotype with many counts. The chain's CDR3 is CASSYSGSGGADTQYF. The DNA for the CDR3 is TGTGCCAGCAGTTACTCTGGAAGCGGGGGGGCGGATACGCAGTATTTT. The genes are TRBV6-5 and TRBJ2-3, with 10 bases matching TRBD2. The CDR3 runs to 16 residues. Germline lookup yields CDR1 MNHEY and CDR2 SVGAGI. Unmatched junction bases numbered 6, after V lost 0 bases and J lost 6 bases.

The chain uses TRBV11-2 and TRBJ2-3, with a weak D call TRBD2 (6 bases). This CDR3 spans 14 amino acids. The germline V gene has CDR1 SGHAT and CDR2 FQNNGV. Trimming pared 1 base from V and 4 bases from J, leaving 9 bases between. The CDR3 here is CASSLADYSDTQYF. In DNA, the CDR3 is TGTGCCAGCAGCTTAGCGGACTATTCAGATACGCAGTATTTT.

V and J are TRBV4-3 and TRBJ1-1; TRBD1 agrees at 10 bases. The CDR3 is made up of 19 amino acids. Germline V gives CDR1 LGHNA, CDR2 YSLEER. J lost 6 bases, V lost 3 bases, and 19 bases had no gene match. CDR3 sequence (DNA): TGCGCCAGCAGCCACCGACTTTACGACCGGGACAGGGGAAGATCTGAAGCTTTCTTT. Encoded protein: CASSHRLYDRDRGRSEAFF.

The chain couples TRBV24-1 to TRBJ2-1, with 8 bases aligning to TRBD1. CDR1 and CDR2 (germline): KGHDR, SFDVKD. V shed 11 bases and J 6 bases; nucleotides not matched to a gene: 8. The CDR3 spans 13 residues. This chain's CDR3 is CAIQTGAANEQFF. Written as DNA, the CDR3 is TGTGCCATACAGACAGGGGCGGCCAATGAGCAGTTCTTC.

The V and J genes are TRBV7-8 and TRBJ2-2; perhaps TRBD1 as D (6 bases). Germline V gene sequence: CDR1 SGHVS, CDR2 FQNEAQ. CDR3 size: 16 residues. Deletions cut 5 bases from V and 4 bases from J, with 17 bases between. CDR3 DNA: TGTGCCAGCAGCCCGGGTGGGGGCCGTAGCACCGGGGAGCTGTTTTTT. Translating gives CASSPGGGRSTGELFF.

The chain recombines TRBV20-1 with TRBJ2-2; 11 bases agree with TRBD2. CDR3 length: 17 amino acids. Germline assignment: CDR1 DFQATT and CDR2 SNEGSKA (reference sequence). V shed 0 bases, J shed 6 bases, and the junction held 9 bases outside the gene matches. The DNA of the CDR3 is TGCAGTGCTAGAGATCCGAGACTAGCGGGGAGGGCCGGGGAGCTGTTTTTT. It encodes CSARDPRLAGRAGELFF.

This clonotype was seen a few times. The chain couples TRBV7-8 to TRBJ1-5; possible D gene TRBD1, 5 bases. Germline V gene lookup returns CDR1 SGHVS and CDR2 FQNEAQ. V lost 5 bases to trimming and J lost 0 bases, with 14 bases between them. The CDR3 loop spans 16 amino acids. This CDR3 reads CASSPNGGVSNQPQHF. The CDR3 DNA is TGTGCCAGCAGCCCCAACGGGGGGGTTAGCAATCAGCCCCAGCATTTT.

J is TRBJ2-5 and V is TRBV6-2 or TRBV6-3; no reliable D call. V lost 2 bases, J lost 5 bases, and 12 bases lay in between. The CDR3 sequence is 14 residues long. Per germline, CDR1 MNHEY and CDR2 SVGEGT. The CDR3 sequence is CASSYNRRRETQYF. The CDR3 DNA sequence: TGTGCCAGCAGTTACAACCGCCGCCGGGAGACCCAGTACTTC.

Turning to this clonotype: Possible read error: a much larger clone is one base away. The chain has TRBV6-2 or TRBV6-3 and TRBJ1-5; tentative D call: TRBD1 (5 bases). Germline CDR1 MNHEY, CDR2 SVGEGT. The length of the CDR3 is 15 residues. Trimming cost V 10 bases and J 3 bases, with 19 bases left between them. The CDR3 DNA is TGTGCCATCAACCCCCAATGGGGGAACAATCAGCCCCAGCATTTT. Its translation is CAINPQWGNNQPQHF.

CDR3: CASSRHGSVSYEQYF. The CDR3 DNA sequence: TGTGCCAGCAGTAGACATGGCTCCGTCTCCTACGAGCAGTACTTC. V is TRBV27 and J is TRBJ2-7, with D uncertain. The germline V gene has CDR1 MNHEY and CDR2 SMNVEV (reference sequence). V was cut by 5 bases and J by 0 bases, with 14 bases left in between. The CDR3 is 15 amino acids.

This chain connects TRBV6-4 to TRBJ2-1, with D tentatively TRBD1 or TRBD2 (6 bases each). Germline values: CDR1 MRHNA, CDR2 SNTAGT. The V end lost 2 bases, the J end lost 4 bases, and 9 bases lay between the germline ends. The CDR3 totals 14 residues. CDR3 DNA: TGTGCCAGCAGTGACAGGGGGGATTACAATGAGCAGTTCTTC. Its translation: CASSDRGDYNEQFF.

J is TRBJ1-1 and V is TRBV5-4; TRBD1 might be the D (6 bases). Germline V gene data show CDR1 as SGHNT and CDR2 as YYREEE (reference sequence). Trimming pared 3 bases from V and 0 bases from J, leaving 15 bases between. The CDR3 runs to 16 residues. The chain's CDR3 is CASSWGAGGLNTEAFF. CDR3 sequence (DNA): TGTGCCAGCAGCTGGGGGGCGGGCGGCCTGAACACTGAAGCTTTCTTT.

This clonotype was detected only a few times. This chain uses TRBV5-1 with TRBJ2-2; D ambiguous. CDR3 length equals 15 residues. Trimming pared 2 bases from V and 0 bases from J, leaving 8 bases between. Looked up from germline, CDR1 is SGHRS and CDR2 is YFSETQ. The CDR3 DNA is TGCGCCAGCAGCTTAACGGGCCCGAACACCGGGGAGCTGTTTTTT. Translated, it gives CASSLTGPNTGELFF. Variable domain in full (rest from reference TRBV5-1 and TRBJ2-2): KAGVTQTPRYLIKTRGQQVTLSCSPISGHRSVSWYQQTPGQGLQFLFEYFSETQRNKGNFPGRFSGRQFSNSRSEMNVSTLELGDSALYLCASSLTGPNTGELFFGEGSRLTVL.

This chain uses TRBV7-6 with TRBJ2-7; 13 bases align to TRBD2. In germline, CDR1 is SGHVS, CDR2 FNYEAQ. Trimming took 1 base from V and 5 from J; bases not matched to a gene: 5. The length of the CDR3 is 16 residues. The CDR3 loop reads CASSLGLAGGFNEQYF. The CDR3 DNA is TGTGCCAGCAGCTTAGGACTAGCGGGGGGATTTAACGAGCAGTACTTC. Full variable domain (rest looked up from reference TRBV7-6 and TRBJ2-7): GAGVSQSPRYKVTKRGQDVALRCDPISGHVSLYWYRQALGQGPEFLTYFNYEAQQDKSGLPNDRFSAERPEGSISTLTIQRTEQRDSAMYRCASSLGLAGGFNEQYFGPGTRLTVT.

This clonotype was picked up many times. The rearrangement joins TRBV5-1 to TRBJ2-2, with D perhaps assigned TRBD1 or TRBD2 (5 bases each). Germline V gene sequence: CDR1 SGHRS, CDR2 YFSETQ. V was shortened by 3 bases and J by 6 bases, with 15 bases between the two germline ends. The CDR3 has 15 amino acids. CDR3 DNA: TGCGCCAGCAGCTCGATAGGGGCGGGCGCCGGGGAGCTGTTTTTT. Its protein product is CASSSIGAGAGELFF.

There are a few counts of this clonotype. The junction shows a germline mismatch at one end, possibly a read error. This sequence joins TRBV6-5 and TRBJ2-1; D is perhaps TRBD1 (5 bases). Per the germline V gene, CDR1 is MNHEY and CDR2 is SVGAGI. The CDR3 covers 12 residues. The CDR3 region is CASSDSGLKTFF. The CDR3 bases are TGTGCCAGCAGTGACTCAGGGCTGAAGACGTTCTTC.

This clonotype was recorded many times. The CDR3 nucleotides read TGCGCCAGCAGCCGTAGCGGGGGGCCAAGAGAGACCCAGTACTTC. Residues: CASSRSGGPRETQYF. The V gene is TRBV5-1, the J gene TRBJ2-5; 10 bases agree with TRBD2. The CDR3 is made up of 15 amino acids. Trimming at V came to 4 bases and at J to 4 bases, leaving 7 bases not matched to a gene. The germline V gene encodes CDR1 SGHRS and CDR2 YFSETQ.

This clonotype showed up just a few times. The gene calls are TRBV5-1 and TRBJ1-1; D is possibly TRBD1 (6 bases). Germline V gene lookup returns CDR1 SGHRS and CDR2 YFSETQ. The CDR3 loop spans 11 amino acids. Trimming removed 0 bases from V and 11 bases from J, with 8 bases in between. CDR3 amino acids: CASSLEGEAFF. CDR3 nucleotide sequence: TGCGCCAGCAGCTTGGAGGGGGAGGCTTTCTTT.

The chain recombines TRBV15 with TRBJ2-7; D may be TRBD2 (6 bases). This CDR3 is 14 amino acids long. Germline V CDR1 and CDR2: LNHNV, YYDKDF (reference sequence). CDR3 in amino acids: CVTSTGRESYEQYV. The DNA of the CDR3 is TGTGTCACCAGCACCGGACGGGAGTCCTACGAGCAGTACGTC.

This clonotype came up a few times. The chain has TRBV25-1 and TRBJ2-2; D is possibly TRBD1 (5 bases). The germline V gene has CDR1 MGHDK and CDR2 SYGVNS. Trimming pared 6 bases from V and 6 bases from J, leaving 17 bases between. CDR3 size: 15 residues. CDR3 protein: CASRSFLGAAGELFF. The CDR3 DNA is TGTGCCAGCAGATCCTTTTTAGGGGCTGCCGGGGAGCTGTTTTTT. Full variable domain (missing parts from reference TRBV25-1 and TRBJ2-2): EADIYQTPRYLVIGTGKKITLECSQTMGHDKMYWYQQDPGMELHLIHYSYGVNSTEKGDLSSESTVSRIRTEHFPLTLESARPSHTSQYLCASRSFLGAAGELFFGEGSRLTVL.